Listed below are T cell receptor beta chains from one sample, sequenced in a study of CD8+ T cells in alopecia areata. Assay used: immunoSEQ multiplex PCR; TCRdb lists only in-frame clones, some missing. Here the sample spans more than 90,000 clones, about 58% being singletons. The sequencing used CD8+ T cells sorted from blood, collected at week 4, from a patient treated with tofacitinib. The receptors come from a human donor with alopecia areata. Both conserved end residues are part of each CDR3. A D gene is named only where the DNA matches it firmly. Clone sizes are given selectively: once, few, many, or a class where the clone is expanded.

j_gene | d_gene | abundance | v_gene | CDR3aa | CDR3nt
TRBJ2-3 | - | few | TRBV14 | CASSQEGVHTDTQYF | TGTGCCAGCAGCCAAGAGGGGGTACACACAGATACGCAGTATTTT
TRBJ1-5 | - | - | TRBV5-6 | CASSLRRRQPQHF | TGTGCCAGCAGCTTGCGAAGGCGCCAGCCCCAGCATTTT
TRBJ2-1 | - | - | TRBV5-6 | CASSPRVGEQFF | TGTGCCAGCAGCCCCAGGGTTGGTGAGCAGTTCTTC
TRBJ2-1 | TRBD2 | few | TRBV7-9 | CASRRLAGTSYNEQFF | TGTGCCAGCCGACGACTAGCGGGAACTTCCTACAATGAGCAGTTCTTC
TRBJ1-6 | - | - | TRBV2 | CASSEEIDWNSPLHF | TGTGCCAGCAGTGAAGAGATAGATTGGAATTCACCCCTCCACTTT
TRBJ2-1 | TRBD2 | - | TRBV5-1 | CASSLTGTSAYNEQFF | TGCGCCAGCAGCTTAACGGGCACTAGCGCCTACAATGAGCAGTTCTTC
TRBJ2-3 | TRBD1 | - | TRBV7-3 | CASSPPGQGTDTQYF | TGTGCCAGCAGCCCCCCCGGACAGGGAACAGATACGCAGTATTTT
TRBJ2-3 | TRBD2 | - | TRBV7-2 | CASSLLAGGPQDTQYF | TGTGCCAGCAGCCTTCTAGCGGGAGGGCCTCAAGATACGCAGTATTTT
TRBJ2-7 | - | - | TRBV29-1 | CSVETGSSYEQYF | TGCAGCGTTGAAACTGGTTCCTCCTACGAGCAGTACTTC
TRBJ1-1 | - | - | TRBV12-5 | CASGWGIGAEAFF | TGTGCTAGTGGTTGGGGGATCGGGGCTGAAGCTTTCTTT
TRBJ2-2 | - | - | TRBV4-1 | CASRLTSTGELFF | TGCGCCAGCAGACTCACTAGCACCGGGGAGCTGTTTTTT
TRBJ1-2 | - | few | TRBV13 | CASSLGSTGYTF | TGTGCCAGCAGCTTGGGGAGTACTGGCTACACCTTC
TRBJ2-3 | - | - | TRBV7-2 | CASSLIVGASTDTQYF | TGTGCCAGCAGCTTAATTGTGGGTGCCAGCACAGATACGCAGTATTTT
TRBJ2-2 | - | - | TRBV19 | CASSMTANTGELFF | TGTGCCAGTAGTATGACGGCGAACACCGGGGAGCTGTTTTTT
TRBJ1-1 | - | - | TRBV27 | CASSLGTEAFF | TGTGCCAGCAGTTTAGGCACTGAAGCTTTCTTT
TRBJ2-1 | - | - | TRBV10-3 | CAITWGNEQFF | TGTGCCATCACTTGGGGAAATGAGCAGTTCTTC
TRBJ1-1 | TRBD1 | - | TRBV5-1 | CASSLEDRVWTEAFF | TGCGCCAGCAGCTTGGAGGACAGGGTTTGGACTGAAGCTTTCTTT
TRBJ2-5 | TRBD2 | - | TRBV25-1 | CASSSGTTYQETQYF | TGTGCCAGCAGTTCCGGGACTACCTATCAAGAGACCCAGTACTTC
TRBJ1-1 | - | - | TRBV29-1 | CSVRTSNTEAFF | TGCAGCGTCCGGACCTCGAACACTGAAGCTTTCTTT
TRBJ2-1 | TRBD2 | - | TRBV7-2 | CASSGGVWGLAGTEQFF | TGTGCCAGCAGCGGAGGTGTATGGGGGTTAGCGGGAACTGAGCAGTTCTTC
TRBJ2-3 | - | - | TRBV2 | CASSDPRLGSTDTQYF | TGTGCCAGCAGTGACCCCAGACTAGGGTCCACAGATACGCAGTATTTT
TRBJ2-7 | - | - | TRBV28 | CASSLVAANYEQYF | TGTGCCAGCAGTTTGGTAGCGGCTAACTACGAGCAGTACTTC
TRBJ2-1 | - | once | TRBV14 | CASSFLGSYEQFF | TGTGCCAGCTCTTTTCTTGGGAGCTATGAGCAGTTCTTC
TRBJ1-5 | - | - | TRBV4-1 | CASSQDLSGSEPQHF | TGCGCCAGCAGCCAAGATCTTTCTGGTTCGGAGCCCCAGCATTTT